One T cell receptor beta chain is described in this entry. Its specificity is unknown. The study ran its PCR with 60 Vbeta and 13 Jbeta primers. Here immunoSEQ multiplex PCR was the method, and the copy in TCRdb shows in-frame clones only, minus some. Here the sample spans around 64,000 clones, around 86% being singletons. The sample is drawn from a study of cytomegalovirus exposure and HLA in healthy donors. General study findings and limits: Presence/absence analyses rested on an assumption that sequencing depth was roughly uniform across donors. TCR beta chain V- and J-gene trimming was linked, in a later analysis, to a missense variant in DCLRE1C.

The sequenced material came from PBMCs. The sequence was collected from a female donor in good health and CMV-seronegative.

CDR3 nucleotide sequence: TGTGCCAGCAGCTTAGTTAAACTAGCGGGAGACGGTGAGCAGTTCTTC. This codes for CASSLVKLAGDGEQFF. This rearrangement joins TRBV7-2 to TRBJ2-1; 11 bases align to TRBD2. The CDR3 is 16 residues long. V dropped 1 base and J dropped 9; count of bases not matched to a gene: 8. Germline CDR1 is SGHTA and CDR2 is FQGNSA. Based on the CDR3 plus reference TRBV7-2 and TRBJ2-1, the full variable domain is GAGVSQSPSNKVTEKGKDVELRCDPISGHTALYWYRQSLGQGLEFLIYFQGNSAPDKSGLPSDRFSAERTGGSVSTLTIQRTQQEDSAVYLCASSLVKLAGDGEQFFGPGTRLTVL.